This is a list of T cell receptor beta chains from one sample in a study of shared clonotypes between healthy human individuals. Clones were read by immunoSEQ multiplex PCR, and TCRdb kept only the in-frame ones, dropping some. The sample lists around 1.9 million clones; just under 95% were seen once. The sequenced sample consisted of naive CD8+ T cells from PBMCs. The receptors were gathered from a man younger than 35 in good health. Some clones in this sample may be carry-over from other donors' samples. Each CDR3 is given with its conserved first and last residue. A D gene is named only where the DNA matches it firmly. Only some rows state a clone size, as once, few, many or a class for expanded clones.

V,D,J,size,DNA,CDR3
TRBV5-1,-,TRBJ2-7,-,TGCGCCAGCAGCTTGGGGGGACTTCACTACGAGCAGTACTTC,CASSLGGLHYEQYF
TRBV4-2,TRBD2,TRBJ2-3,-,TGTGCCAGCAGCCAAGGGTTTGGTAATGGACTAGCTGACACAGATACGCAGTATTTT,CASSQGFGNGLADTDTQYF
TRBV14,-,TRBJ2-2,-,TGTGCCAGCAGCCAACGGAGGGGGAACACCGGGGAGCTGTTTTTT,CASSQRRGNTGELFF
TRBV19,TRBD2,TRBJ2-7,once,TGTGCCAGTAGTATCCGGACTAGCGGAGCGACGTACGAGCAGTACTTC,CASSIRTSGATYEQYF
TRBV27,-,TRBJ1-2,-,TGTGCCAGCAGCCATAACGGGGTTTCTGGCTACACCTTC,CASSHNGVSGYTF
TRBV28,-,TRBJ2-5,-,TGTGCCAGCAGCATTACGGGAGAACAAGAGACCCAGTACTTC,CASSITGEQETQYF
TRBV29-1,-,TRBJ2-2,-,TGCAGCGTTCCTGTAGCCGGGGAGCTGTTTTTT,CSVPVAGELFF
TRBV5-1,-,TRBJ1-2,-,TGCGCCAGCAGCCCCAGCCAGACAGGAAACTATGGCTACACCTTC,CASSPSQTGNYGYTF
TRBV5-1,-,TRBJ1-2,-,TGCGCCAGCAGCTTACGGGGGGACTATGGCTACACCTTC,CASSLRGDYGYTF
TRBV15,-,TRBJ1-5,-,TGTGCCACCAGCAGAGATCGGGGTAGCAATCAGCCCCAGCATTTT,CATSRDRGSNQPQHF
TRBV11-2,-,TRBJ2-5,-,TGTGCCAGCAGCTCCCCATGGGGGAAAGAGACCCAGTACTTC,CASSSPWGKETQYF
TRBV19,-,TRBJ2-7,-,TGTGCCAGTACTCCGGGACTTAGTAGCTACGAGCAGTACTTC,CASTPGLSSYEQYF
TRBV5-1,TRBD1,TRBJ1-1,-,TGCGCCAGCAGCTACACAGGGGCGAACACTGAAGCTTTCTTT,CASSYTGANTEAFF
TRBV27,-,TRBJ1-1,-,TGTGCCAGCAGTTTTGATGGTAGGGGATGGGCTTTCTTT,CASSFDGRGWAFF
TRBV9,-,TRBJ1-1,-,TGTGCCAGCAGCGTAGGATACCGGGCAACTGAAGCTTTCTTT,CASSVGYRATEAFF
TRBV6-6,-,TRBJ1-1,-,TGTGCCAGCAGTTACTCGAAGCCCAGACAGCACGGATTT,CASSYSKPRQHGF
TRBV9,TRBD2,TRBJ2-5,-,TGTGCCAGCAGCCCTGAGCGGGAGGGCTTGGGGGAGACCCAGTACTTC,CASSPEREGLGETQYF
TRBV4-3,-,TRBJ2-2,-,TGCGCCAGCAGCCAAGAATTCCCCGGGGAGCTGTTTTTT,CASSQEFPGELFF
TRBV27,-,TRBJ2-3,-,TGTGCCAGCAGTTTTGGTGATACGCAGTATTTT,CASSFGDTQYF
TRBV6-6,-,TRBJ2-7,once,TGTGCCAGCAGTTACAGTCAGGGTAATGACAACGAGCAGTACTTC,CASSYSQGNDNEQYF
TRBV7-9,-,TRBJ1-6,-,TGTGCCAGCAGCATCCAGGGCGGAAGCTCCTATAATTCACCCCTCCACTTT,CASSIQGGSSYNSPLHF
TRBV10-1,-,TRBJ2-1,-,TGCGCCAGCAGTGAGTCAGTCAGACTACCCTACAATGAGCAGTTCTTC,CASSESVRLPYNEQFF
TRBV29-1,-,TRBJ2-3,-,TGCAGCGTTGAAGAGGGGACAGATACGCAGTATTTT,CSVEEGTDTQYF
TRBV19,-,TRBJ2-7,-,TGTGCCAGTAGTACACGGCGAGCTGGAGAGTCCGAGCAGTACTTC,CASSTRRAGESEQYF
TRBV11-3,TRBD1,TRBJ2-1,-,TGTGCCAGCAGCGCAGGGGGTAACAATGAGCAGTTCTTC,CASSAGGNNEQFF
TRBV19,-,TRBJ2-1,once,TGTGCCAGTAGTATTTGGGGGAGCTCCTACAATGAGCAGTTCTTC,CASSIWGSSYNEQFF
TRBV6-5,TRBD2,TRBJ2-1,-,TGTGCCAGCAGTTACTCGAGGACTAGCGGGATTGAGCAGTTCTTC,CASSYSRTSGIEQFF
TRBV29-1,-,TRBJ2-7,-,TGCTCCAGTCAGGGGCCAACCTACGAGCAGTACTTC,CSSQGPTYEQYF
TRBV7-5,-,TRBJ2-2,once,TGTGTCAGAAGTCGTGACAGGGGGCGGACGAACACCGGGGAGCTGTTTTTT,CVRSRDRGRTNTGELFF
TRBV28,TRBD1,TRBJ1-1,-,TGTGCCAGCAGTTATTGGACAGGAAACACTGAAGCTTTCTTT,CASSYWTGNTEAFF
TRBV27,TRBD1,TRBJ1-4,-,TGTGCCAGCACATTGACAGGGGCTAATGAAAAACTGTTTTTT,CASTLTGANEKLFF
TRBV2,TRBD1,TRBJ2-2,-,TGTGCCAGCAGTGGCCGGGACAGGGTTGCCGGGGAGCTGTTTTTT,CASSGRDRVAGELFF
TRBV27,-,TRBJ2-2,-,TGTGCCAGCAGAAAACTCAACACCGGGGAGCTGTTTTTT,CASRKLNTGELFF
TRBV27,TRBD1,TRBJ2-7,-,TGTGCCAGCAGTCCGTCGACAGGGTTCACCTACGAGCAGTACTTC,CASSPSTGFTYEQYF
TRBV10-3,TRBD1,TRBJ1-5,-,TGTGCCATCAGTGACCCGACAGGGGGTTCCAATCAGCCCCAGCATTTT,CAISDPTGGSNQPQHF
TRBV7-9,-,TRBJ2-7,-,TGTGCCAGCAGCCCTGGAGGGCCCTCGTACGAGCAGTACTTC,CASSPGGPSYEQYF
TRBV19,TRBD1,TRBJ1-5,-,TGTGCCAGTAGTGCCTGGGACAGGGGTCAGCCCCAGCATTTT,CASSAWDRGQPQHF
TRBV7-8,-,TRBJ1-5,once,TGTGCCAGCAGCTTAGACCGGAGGGAAAGCAATCAGCCCCAGCATTTT,CASSLDRRESNQPQHF
TRBV28,TRBD1,TRBJ2-7,-,TGTGCCAGCAGTTTCATACGACAGGGGAGCTACGAGCAGTACTTC,CASSFIRQGSYEQYF
TRBV9,TRBD2,TRBJ2-5,-,TGTGCCAGCAGCCCCAGGGGACTAGCGGGAGGAGAGACCCAGTACTTC,CASSPRGLAGGETQYF
TRBV9,TRBD1,TRBJ1-1,-,TGTGCCAGCAGCCACCGGCGGACAGGGGGGAACACTGAAGCTTTCTTT,CASSHRRTGGNTEAFF
TRBV9,TRBD1,TRBJ2-7,-,TGTGCCAGCAGCGAGGCCGGGACAGACTCCTACGAGCAGTACTTC,CASSEAGTDSYEQYF